One TCR beta chain is described in this entry. The target antigen is unknown. Authors' processing steps: From ImmunoSEQ came sequences covering only the junction and carrying no quality scores, so filtering differed. Libraries were prepared by immunoSEQ multiplex PCR; TCRdb keeps only in-frame clonotypes and omits some of them. V and J calls and clone size are copied from that table; D and trimming were computed from the DNA. The sample has approximately 2,000,000 clones, just over 90% seen once. V was shortened by 3 bases and J by 5 bases, with 14 bases between the two germline ends. Germline lookup yields CDR1 MGHDK and CDR2 SYGVNS. There are 15 residues in the CDR3. The record originates from a study of shared clonotypes between healthy human individuals. Study-level information: Per donor, CD8 memory used one plate, CD8 naive used two, CD4 memory used three and CD4 naive used three. General study results and limits: About 5% was the fraction of naive CD4 clonotypes found shared across several donors.

CD8 cells regarded as naive lacked CD45RO, were positively chosen for CCR7, and omitted terminally differentiated effector memory CD45RA+ cells. The chain links TRBV25-1 to TRBJ2-1, with unresolved D. Input material: naive CD8+ T cells from PBMCs. This clonotype originated in a man in his late teens or twenties in good health. Some clones in this sample may be carry-over from other donors' samples. The CDR3 sequence is CASSDRMSLNNEQFF. For the CDR3, the DNA is TGTGCCAGCAGTGACCGGATGTCCCTAAACAATGAGCAGTTCTTC.